Given below is one TCR beta chain in context. Data came from immunoSEQ multiplex PCR; TCRdb stores just in-frame clones and leaves some out. The sample holds about 250,000 clones, under 90% seen once. The data were obtained in a study of blood T cell repertoires in COVID-19. Whole-study context: The origin of the acute and convalescent COVID-19 samples was the United States, Italy and Spain. PBMCs, B-cell-depleted T cells, or T cells provided the cDNA or gDNA that made up the material.

This CDR3 spans 14 amino acids. The V end lost 6 bases, the J end lost 4 bases, and 13 bases lay between the germline ends. CDR1 MDHEN and CDR2 SYDVKM come from the germline V gene. Recruitment covered 25 or so US areas and drew participants whose ages spanned 18 to 89 years. Recovered status applied to Cohort 3 donors who had two consecutive negative PCRs. It also applied to those with clearance or with symptom resolution. This sequence joins TRBV28 and TRBJ2-1; D is perhaps TRBD2 (6 bases). This TCR came from a man in his late teens or twenties who had recovered from COVID-19. The specimen sequenced was PBMCs or T cells enriched from blood (not recorded which). CDR3 loop: CASRSREVYNEQFF. The CDR3 DNA sequence: TGTGCCAGCAGGTCGAGGGAGGTTTACAATGAGCAGTTCTTC.